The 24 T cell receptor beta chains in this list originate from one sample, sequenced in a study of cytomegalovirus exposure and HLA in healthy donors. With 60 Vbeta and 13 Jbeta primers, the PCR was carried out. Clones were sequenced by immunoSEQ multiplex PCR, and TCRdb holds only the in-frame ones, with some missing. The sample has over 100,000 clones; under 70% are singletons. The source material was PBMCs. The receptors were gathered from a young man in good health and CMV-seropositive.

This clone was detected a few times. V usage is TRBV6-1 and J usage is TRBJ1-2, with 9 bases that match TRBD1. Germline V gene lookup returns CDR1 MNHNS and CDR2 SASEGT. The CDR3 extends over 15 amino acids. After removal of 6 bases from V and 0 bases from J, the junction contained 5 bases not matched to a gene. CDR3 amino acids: CASRGDRASNYGYTF. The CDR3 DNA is TGTGCCAGCAGAGGGGACAGGGCATCTAACTATGGCTACACCTTC.

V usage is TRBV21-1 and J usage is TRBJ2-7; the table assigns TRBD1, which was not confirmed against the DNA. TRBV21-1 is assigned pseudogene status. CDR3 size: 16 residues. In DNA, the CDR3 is TGTGCCAGCAGCAAAGGGGGACAGGGGGCGACCTACGAGCAGTACGTC. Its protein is CASSKGGQGATYEQYV.

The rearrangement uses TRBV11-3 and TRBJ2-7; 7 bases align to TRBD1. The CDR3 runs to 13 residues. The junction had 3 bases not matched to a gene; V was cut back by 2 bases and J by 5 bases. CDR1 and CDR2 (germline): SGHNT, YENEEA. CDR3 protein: CASSLKGGHEQYV. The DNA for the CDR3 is TGTGCCAGCAGCTTAAAAGGGGGCCACGAGCAGTACGTC.

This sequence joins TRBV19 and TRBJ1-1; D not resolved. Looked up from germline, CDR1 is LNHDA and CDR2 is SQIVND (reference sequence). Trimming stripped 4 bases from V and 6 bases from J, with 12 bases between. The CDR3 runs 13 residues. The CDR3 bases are TGTGCCAGTAGTAGTGAAGGGAGGGCTGAAGCTTTCTTT. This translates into CASSSEGRAEAFF.

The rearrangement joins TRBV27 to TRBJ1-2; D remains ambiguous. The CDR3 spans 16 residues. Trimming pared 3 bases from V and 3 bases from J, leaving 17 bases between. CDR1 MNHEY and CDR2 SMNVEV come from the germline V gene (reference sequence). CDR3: CASSLGWRNSHYGYTF. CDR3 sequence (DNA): TGTGCCAGCAGTTTGGGTTGGAGGAATTCCCACTATGGCTACACCTTC.

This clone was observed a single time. CDR3 protein: CASSEVSETEAFF. CDR3 in DNA: TGTGCCAGCAGTGAGGTTAGTGAGACTGAAGCTTTCTTT. The chain joins TRBV6-1 to TRBJ1-1; D is uncertain. V lost 3 bases, J lost 5 bases, and 10 bases lay in between. This CDR3 has 13 residues. CDR1 is MNHNS and CDR2 is SASEGT in the germline V gene.

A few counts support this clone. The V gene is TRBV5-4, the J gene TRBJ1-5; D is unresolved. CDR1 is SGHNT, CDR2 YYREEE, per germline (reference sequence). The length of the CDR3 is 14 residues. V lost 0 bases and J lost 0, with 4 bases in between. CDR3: CASSLARSNQPQHF. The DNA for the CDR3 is TGTGCCAGCAGCTTGGCCCGTAGCAATCAGCCCCAGCATTTT.

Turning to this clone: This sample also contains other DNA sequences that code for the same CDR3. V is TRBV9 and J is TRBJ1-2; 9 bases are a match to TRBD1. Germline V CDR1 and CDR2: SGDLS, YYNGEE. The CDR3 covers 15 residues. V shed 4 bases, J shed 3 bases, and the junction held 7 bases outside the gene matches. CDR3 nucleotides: TGTGCCAGCAGCTTCGGGACAGGGCCTGACTATGGCTACACCTTC. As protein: CASSFGTGPDYGYTF. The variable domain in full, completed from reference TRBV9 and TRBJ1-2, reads DSGVTQTPKHLITATGQRVTLRCSPRSGDLSVYWYQQSLDQGLQFLIQYYNGEERAKGNILERFSAQQFPDLHSELNLSSLELGDSALYFCASSFGTGPDYGYTFGSGTRLTVV.

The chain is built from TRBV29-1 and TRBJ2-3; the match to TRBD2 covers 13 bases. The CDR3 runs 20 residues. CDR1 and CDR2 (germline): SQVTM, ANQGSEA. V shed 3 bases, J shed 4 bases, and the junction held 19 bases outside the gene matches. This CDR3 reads CSVEAWTSGSSYYKPDTQYF. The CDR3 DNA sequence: TGCAGCGTTGAGGCTTGGACTAGCGGGAGCTCCTATTATAAGCCAGATACGCAGTATTTT.

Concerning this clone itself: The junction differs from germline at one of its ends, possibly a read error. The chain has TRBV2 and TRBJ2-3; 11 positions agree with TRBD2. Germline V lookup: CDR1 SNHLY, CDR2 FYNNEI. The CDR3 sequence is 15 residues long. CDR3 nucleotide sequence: TGTGCCAGCAGACAGCTAGCGGGGGGCACGGATACGCAGTATTTT. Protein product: CASRQLAGGTDTQYF.

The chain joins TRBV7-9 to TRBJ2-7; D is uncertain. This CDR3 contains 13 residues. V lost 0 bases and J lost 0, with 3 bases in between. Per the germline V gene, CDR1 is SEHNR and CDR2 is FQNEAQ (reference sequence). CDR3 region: CASSLASSYEQYF. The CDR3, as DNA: TGTGCCAGCAGCTTAGCGAGCTCCTACGAGCAGTACTTC.

The DNA for the CDR3 is TGTGCCAGCAGTGAATTTGACTACACCGGGGAGCTGTTTTTT. As protein: CASSEFDYTGELFF. The J gene is TRBJ2-2, the V gene TRBV2; D is unresolved. There are 14 residues in the CDR3. CDR1 and CDR2 from the germline V gene are SNHLY and FYNNEI. Trimming took 2 bases from V and 3 from J, leaving 7 bases between them.

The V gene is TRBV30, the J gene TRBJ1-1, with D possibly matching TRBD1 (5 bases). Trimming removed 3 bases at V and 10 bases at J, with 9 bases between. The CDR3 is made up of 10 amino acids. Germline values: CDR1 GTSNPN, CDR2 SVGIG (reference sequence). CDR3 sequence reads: CAWSRARAFF. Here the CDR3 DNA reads TGTGCCTGGAGCAGGGCCCGAGCTTTCTTT.

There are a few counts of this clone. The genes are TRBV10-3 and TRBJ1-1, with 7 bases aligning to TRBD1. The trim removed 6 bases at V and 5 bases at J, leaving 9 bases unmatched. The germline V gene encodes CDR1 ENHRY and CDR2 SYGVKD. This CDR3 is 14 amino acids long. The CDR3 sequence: CAISQNRGRTEAFF. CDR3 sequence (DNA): TGTGCCATCAGCCAGAACAGGGGAAGGACTGAAGCTTTCTTT.

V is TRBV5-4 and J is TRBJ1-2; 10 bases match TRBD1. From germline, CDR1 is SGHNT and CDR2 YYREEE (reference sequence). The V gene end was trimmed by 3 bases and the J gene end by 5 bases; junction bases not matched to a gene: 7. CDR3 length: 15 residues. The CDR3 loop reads CASSYDRGLVYGYTF. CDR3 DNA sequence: TGTGCCAGCAGCTACGACAGGGGGCTGGTGTATGGCTACACCTTC.

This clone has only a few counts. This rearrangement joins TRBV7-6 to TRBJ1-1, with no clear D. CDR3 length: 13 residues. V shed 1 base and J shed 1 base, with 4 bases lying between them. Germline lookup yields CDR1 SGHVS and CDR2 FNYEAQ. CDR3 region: CASSLDRNTEAFF. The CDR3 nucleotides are TGTGCCAGCAGCTTAGACAGGAACACTGAAGCTTTCTTT.

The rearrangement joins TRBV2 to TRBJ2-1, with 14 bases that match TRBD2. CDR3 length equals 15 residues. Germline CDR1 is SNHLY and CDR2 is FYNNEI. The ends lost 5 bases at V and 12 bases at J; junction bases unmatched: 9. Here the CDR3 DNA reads TGTGCCAGCAGTTCGACTAGCGGGGGGGGGTATGGGCAGTTCTTC. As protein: CASSSTSGGGYGQFF.

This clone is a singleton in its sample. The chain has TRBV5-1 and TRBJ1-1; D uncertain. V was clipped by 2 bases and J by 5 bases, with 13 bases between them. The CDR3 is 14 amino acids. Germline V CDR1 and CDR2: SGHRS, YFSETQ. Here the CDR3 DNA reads TGCGCCAGCAGCTTAGTTGAGTTGCAAACTGAAGCTTTCTTT. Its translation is CASSLVELQTEAFF.

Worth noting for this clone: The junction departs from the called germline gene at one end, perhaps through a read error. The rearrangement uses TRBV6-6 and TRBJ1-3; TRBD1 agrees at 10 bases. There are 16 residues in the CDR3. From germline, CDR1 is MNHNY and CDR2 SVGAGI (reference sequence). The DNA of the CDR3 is TGTGCCAGCAGATACTCTGCCGGGACAGGGGAAAACACCATATATTTT. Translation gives CASRYSAGTGENTIYF.

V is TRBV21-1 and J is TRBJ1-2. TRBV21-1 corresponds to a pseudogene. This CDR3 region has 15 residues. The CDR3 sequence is CASSKGSGGGYGYTF. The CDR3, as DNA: TGTGCCAGCAGCAAAGGCTCGGGAGGGGGATATGGCTACACCTTC.

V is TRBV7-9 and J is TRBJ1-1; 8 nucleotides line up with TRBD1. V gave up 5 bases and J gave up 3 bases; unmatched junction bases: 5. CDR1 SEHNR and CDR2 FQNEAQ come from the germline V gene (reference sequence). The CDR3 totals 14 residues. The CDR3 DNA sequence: TGTGCCAGCAGCCCTACAGGGGGGGACACTGAAGCTTTCTTT. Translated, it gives CASSPTGGDTEAFF.

In DNA, the CDR3 is TGCGCCAGCAGTGAGTCGGCTACTAGCGGCACAGATACGCAGTATTTT. Its translation: CASSESATSGTDTQYF. This chain connects TRBV10-1 to TRBJ2-3; 7 bases map to TRBD2. Germline CDR1 is WNHNN and CDR2 is SYGVQD (reference sequence). With 0 bases clipped from V and 1 base from J, the junction kept 4 bases outside the gene matches. This CDR3 is 16 amino acids long.

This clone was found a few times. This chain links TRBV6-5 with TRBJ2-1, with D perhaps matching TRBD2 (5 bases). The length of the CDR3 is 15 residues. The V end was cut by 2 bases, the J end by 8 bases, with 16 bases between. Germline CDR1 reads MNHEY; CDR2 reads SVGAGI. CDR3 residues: CASSYPPEGTDEQFF. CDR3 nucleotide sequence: TGTGCCAGCAGTTACCCACCCGAGGGTACGGATGAGCAGTTCTTC.

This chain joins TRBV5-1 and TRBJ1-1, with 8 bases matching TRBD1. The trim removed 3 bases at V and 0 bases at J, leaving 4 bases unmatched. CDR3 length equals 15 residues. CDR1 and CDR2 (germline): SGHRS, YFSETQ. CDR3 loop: CASSSARGLNTEAFF. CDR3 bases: TGCGCCAGCAGCTCCGCCAGGGGGCTGAACACTGAAGCTTTCTTT.